These T cell receptor beta chains were read from a single sample in a study of blood T cell repertoires in COVID-19. Assay: immunoSEQ multiplex PCR; the TCRdb copy retains only in-frame clones and omits some. The sample holds around 110,000 clones; 75% to 95% are singletons and the top ten take 1.8%. Material: peripheral blood. Every receptor here comes from a human donor with active COVID-19. The donor label of this sample is uncertain. Both conserved end residues are part of each CDR3. D genes are given only for firm matches. Rows give clone size only sometimes, using once, few, many, or a class for an expanded clone.

TRBJ2-1 | TRBV6-2/TRBV6-3 | - | - | TGTGCCAGCAGTCAAAGTGGGACTGACAATGAGCAGTTCTTC | CASSQSGTDNEQFF
TRBJ1-1 | TRBV19 | - | - | TGTGCCAGTAGTATAGGTCAGGGGCTGAGCACTGAAGCTTTCTTT | CASSIGQGLSTEAFF
TRBJ2-1 | TRBV6-2/TRBV6-3 | once | TRBD2 | TGTGCCAGCAGTCCCCTTGGCCCGGGAGGCTTTATCCATGAGCAGTTCTTC | CASSPLGPGGFIHEQFF
TRBJ2-2 | TRBV15 | - | - | TGTGCCACCAGCAGAGATCCGGGTTCCGGGGAGCTGTTTTTT | CATSRDPGSGELFF
TRBJ2-7 | TRBV5-1 | - | TRBD1 | TGCGCCAGCAGCTTCGGGACAGGGACCGAGCAGTACTTC | CASSFGTGTEQYF
TRBJ1-2 | TRBV5-4 | - | TRBD1 | TGTGCCAGCAGCCCCGGGACAGGGGATCTATTGGACTATGGCTACACCTTC | CASSPGTGDLLDYGYTF
TRBJ2-3 | TRBV25-1 | - | - | TGTGCCAGCAGTGAATTCCAGGGGGATACGCAGTATTTT | CASSEFQGDTQYF
TRBJ2-5 | TRBV19 | - | TRBD1 | TGTGCCAGTAGTATCTTAGGACTCTCAGGGGGAGAGACCCAGTACTTC | CASSILGLSGGETQYF
TRBJ2-2 | TRBV2 | - | - | TGTGCCAGCAGTGAAACTTCCACCGGGGAGCTGTTTTTT | CASSETSTGELFF
TRBJ1-3 | TRBV4-2 | - | TRBD1 | TGTGCCAGCAGCCCAGGGACAGGGGATGGAAACACCATATATTTT | CASSPGTGDGNTIYF
TRBJ1-5 | TRBV19 | once | - | TGTGCCAGTGCCCCAGGGTTCACTCAGCCCCAGCATTTT | CASAPGFTQPQHF
TRBJ2-7 | TRBV15 | - | - | TGTGCCACCAGCAGAAAAAGAGACAGGCCCACCTACGAGCAGTACTTC | CATSRKRDRPTYEQYF
TRBJ1-2 | TRBV29-1 | - | TRBD1 | TGCAGCGTTGAGGGGGGACAGGGATATGGCTACACCTTC | CSVEGGQGYGYTF
TRBJ1-1 | TRBV7-2 | - | - | TGTGCCAGCAGCCGGGTCTTGAACACTGAAGCTTTCTTT | CASSRVLNTEAFF
TRBJ2-2 | TRBV6-5 | - | - | TGTGCCAGCAGCCCCATAGGGGGCGGGGAGCTGTTTTTT | CASSPIGGGELFF
TRBJ2-4 | TRBV7-2 | - | TRBD2 | TGTGCCAGCAGCTCAAGTAGCGGGGGGGCCAAAAACATTCAGTACTTC | CASSSSSGGAKNIQYF